What follows are 24 T cell receptor beta chains derived from one specimen sequenced in a study of tumor-infiltrating lymphocytes in localized non-small cell lung cancer. Measured with immunoSEQ multiplex PCR; TCRdb has only the in-frame clones, and not every one. The table lists tens of thousands of clones, 80% to 90% of them singletons. What was sequenced was lung tumor tissue. These receptors originate from a human donor with non-small cell lung cancer.

This chain joins TRBV28 and TRBJ2-4; D is uncertain. The CDR3 contains 13 residues. The V and J ends lost 1 base and 6 bases respectively, with 7 bases between them. Germline-derived CDR1 and CDR2 are MDHEN and SYDVKM. CDR3 amino acids: CASSLFLGNIQYF. CDR3 in DNA: TGTGCCAGCAGTTTATTTCTGGGAAACATTCAGTACTTC.

The chain carries TRBV10-3 and TRBJ1-5; D unresolved. The germline V gene encodes CDR1 ENHRY and CDR2 SYGVKD. This CDR3 has 13 residues. Between the trimmed V and J ends, which lost 2 bases and 5 bases, there was a span of 7 bases. CDR3 sequence: CAISEKWDQPQHF. The CDR3 DNA sequence: TGTGCCATCAGTGAGAAATGGGATCAGCCCCAGCATTTT.

CDR3 nucleotides: TGTGCCAGCAGTAAACAGAGTCATGGCAATCAGCCCCAGCATTTT. Its translation: CASSKQSHGNQPQHF. V is TRBV6-6 and J is TRBJ1-5; no clear D. The ends were cut back, 5 bases at V and 2 bases at J, with 13 bases in the middle. Germline assignment: CDR1 MNHNY and CDR2 SVGAGI (reference sequence). This CDR3 region has 15 residues.

This clone was detected a few times. CDR3 loop: CASSPTSFETQYF. The CDR3 region has the DNA TGTGCCAGCTCACCGACTAGCTTTGAGACCCAGTACTTC. This sequence joins TRBV18 and TRBJ2-5, with 7 bases matching TRBD2. V gave up 3 bases and J gave up 5 bases; unmatched junction bases: 3. The CDR3 has 13 residues. From germline, CDR1 is KGHSH and CDR2 LQKENI.

The V and J genes are TRBV6-5 and TRBJ1-1; D uncertain. The V end lost 4 bases, the J end lost 8 bases, and 8 bases lay between the germline ends. Germline loops: CDR1 MNHEY, CDR2 SVGAGI. This CDR3 has 11 amino acids. The CDR3 sequence is CASSWRREAFF. The CDR3 DNA follows: TGTGCCAGCAGTTGGAGGAGAGAAGCTTTCTTT.

This chain uses TRBV5-5 with TRBJ2-7; D remains unclear. The germline V gene has CDR1 SGHKS and CDR2 YYEKEE (reference sequence). This CDR3 is 16 amino acids long. Trimming pared 1 base from V and 0 bases from J, leaving 14 bases between. The CDR3 DNA is TGTGCCAGCAGCTTGCGGGCGGAGATGAGCTCCTACGAGCAGTACTTC. Amino acids: CASSLRAEMSSYEQYF.

The chain combines TRBV6-5 with TRBJ2-5; a weak D match, TRBD1 (6 bases). CDR1 MNHEY and CDR2 SVGAGI come from the germline V gene. The CDR3 spans 14 residues. Trimming cost V 2 bases and J 4 bases, with 11 bases left between them. The CDR3 loop reads CASSYDRWGETQYF. CDR3 in DNA: TGTGCCAGCAGTTACGACAGGTGGGGAGAGACCCAGTACTTC.

The rearrangement uses TRBV28 and TRBJ2-7; tentative D call: TRBD1 (5 bases). Per the germline V gene, CDR1 is MDHEN and CDR2 is SYDVKM. There are 15 residues in the CDR3. V shed 8 bases and J shed 2 bases, with 19 bases lying between them. CDR3 DNA sequence: TGTGCCAGCCGAAAACCGCGACAGCTTACCTACGAGCAGTACTTC. This codes for CASRKPRQLTYEQYF.

The CDR3 bases are TGCAGCGTGCGGACGGTTGAAGCTTTCTTT. The encoded protein is CSVRTVEAFF. The V call is TRBV29-1, the J call TRBJ1-1, with D unresolved. The V end lost 6 bases, the J end lost 7 bases, and 9 bases lay between the germline ends. This CDR3 region has 10 residues. Germline lookup yields CDR1 SQVTM and CDR2 ANQGSEA.

The rearrangement uses TRBV5-1 and TRBJ1-2; no clear D. Trimming removed 4 bases from V and 4 bases from J, with 8 bases in between. The CDR3 is made up of 12 amino acids. From germline, CDR1 is SGHRS and CDR2 YFSETQ. The CDR3 region has the DNA TGCGCCAGCAGCGTCGAGGGCTATGGCTACACCTTC. The encoded protein is CASSVEGYGYTF.

V gene TRBV5-4 combines with J gene TRBJ1-3; D gene unclear. The CDR3 is 17 amino acids. V lost 2 bases to trimming and J lost 0 bases, with 15 bases between them. Germline V gene data show CDR1 as SGHNT and CDR2 as YYREEE (reference sequence). The CDR3 sequence is CASSLATTRSSGNTIYF. The CDR3 DNA reads as TGTGCCAGCAGCTTAGCCACTACACGGAGCTCTGGAAACACCATATATTTT. Using reference TRBV5-4 and TRBJ1-3 for the parts outside the CDR3, the full variable domain is ETGVTQSPTHLIKTRGQQVTLRCSSQSGHNTVSWYQQALGQGPQFIFQYYREEENGRGNFPPRFSGLQFPNYSSELNVNALELDDSALYLCASSLATTRSSGNTIYFGEGSWLTVV.

The J gene is TRBJ2-7, the V gene TRBV6-6; 9 bases agree with TRBD2. The V gene end was trimmed by 3 bases and the J gene end by 2 bases; junction bases not matched to a gene: 2. CDR1 MNHNY and CDR2 SVGAGI come from the germline V gene (reference sequence). The CDR3 covers 14 residues. In DNA form, the CDR3 reads TGTGCCAGCAGTTATCTAGCGGGGACCTACGAGCAGTACTTC. Amino acids: CASSYLAGTYEQYF.

The chain combines TRBV27 with TRBJ2-3; 7 bases fit TRBD1. Per the germline V gene, CDR1 is MNHEY and CDR2 is SMNVEV (reference sequence). The CDR3 covers 16 residues. V shed 6 bases and J 1 base; nucleotides not matched to a gene: 10. The CDR3 nucleotides read TGTGCCAGCAGCCTCCTCGAGGGGGCCGGCACAGATACGCAGTATTTT. Amino acid sequence: CASSLLEGAGTDTQYF.

This chain uses TRBV7-2 with TRBJ2-2; D is possibly TRBD2 (6 bases). The germline CDR1 and CDR2 sequences are SGHTA and FQGNSA. There are 15 residues in the CDR3. Trimming took 5 bases from V and 6 from J, leaving 16 bases between them. This chain's CDR3 is CASSVRLVSSGELFF. CDR3 nucleotides: TGTGCCAGCAGCGTTCGACTAGTCTCGTCCGGGGAGCTGTTTTTT. Full variable domain (missing parts from reference TRBV7-2 and TRBJ2-2): GAGVSQSPSNKVTEKGKDVELRCDPISGHTALYWYRQSLGQGLEFLIYFQGNSAPDKSGLPSDRFSAERTGGSVSTLTIQRTQQEDSAVYLCASSVRLVSSGELFFGEGSRLTVL.

The chain uses TRBV19 and TRBJ1-6; 8 nucleotides match TRBD1. Germline assignment: CDR1 LNHDA and CDR2 SQIVND (reference sequence). The CDR3 runs 19 residues. J gave up 6 bases and V 5 bases, and 18 bases lay outside the gene matches. The CDR3 DNA reads as TGTGCCAGTAGTCCATATGGTCGGGGACAGGCCGTGGCTAATTCACCCCTCCACTTT. It translates to CASSPYGRGQAVANSPLHF.

The DNA of the CDR3 is TGTGCCAGCAGCCGTCCGGGCAGAGGGACTGAAGCTTTCTTT. Translation: CASSRPGRGTEAFF. J is TRBJ1-1 and V is TRBV5-8; the D is unclear. This CDR3 contains 14 residues. With 4 bases removed from V and 5 bases from J, the gap between germline ends came to 15 bases. CDR1 is SGHTS, CDR2 YDEGEE, per germline.

The chain couples TRBV7-2 to TRBJ1-2, with D hard to call. Trimming stripped 0 bases from V and 8 bases from J, with 10 bases between. CDR3 length: 13 residues. In germline, CDR1 is SGHTA, CDR2 FQGNSA. The CDR3 coding sequence is TGTGCCAGCAGCTTAGCAGGATTTAGGGGCTACACCTTC. It encodes CASSLAGFRGYTF.

The chain combines TRBV2 with TRBJ2-1; D gene unclear. Trimming took 8 bases from V and 3 from J, leaving 23 bases between them. CDR3 length equals 17 residues. Germline V gene sequence: CDR1 SNHLY, CDR2 FYNNEI. The CDR3 sequence: CASSSVVPSQFYNEQFF. In nucleotides, the CDR3 is TGTGCCAGCTCGAGTGTAGTCCCAAGTCAATTCTACAATGAGCAGTTCTTC.

The genes are TRBV11-2 and TRBJ1-1, with D tentatively TRBD1 (5 bases). The germline V and J ends were trimmed by 1 base and 2 bases, with 5 bases remaining between them. The CDR3 runs 13 residues. Per germline, CDR1 SGHAT and CDR2 FQNNGV. Here the CDR3 reads CASSLGTNTEAFF. The CDR3 nucleotides are TGTGCCAGCAGCTTAGGGACAAACACTGAAGCTTTCTTT.

The J gene is TRBJ2-5, the V gene TRBV30, with 7 bases lining up with TRBD1. Looked up from germline, CDR1 is GTSNPN and CDR2 is SVGIG (reference sequence). Unmatched junction bases numbered 7, after V lost 1 base and J lost 5 bases. The CDR3 has 14 residues. CDR3 sequence reads: CAWSGTGNTETQYF. The CDR3 DNA reads as TGTGCCTGGAGTGGGACAGGAAATACGGAGACCCAGTACTTC.

The chain carries TRBV7-8 and TRBJ2-5; 9 bases fit TRBD2. The CDR3 has 17 amino acids. Germline V CDR1 and CDR2: SGHVS, FQNEAQ. After removal of 5 bases from V and 0 bases from J, the junction contained 10 bases not matched to a gene. CDR3 region: CASSTPGLARYQETQYF. Written as DNA, the CDR3 is TGTGCCAGCAGCACCCCGGGACTAGCCCGGTACCAAGAGACCCAGTACTTC.

The chain recombines TRBV25-1 with TRBJ2-5; TRBD2 matches at 15 bases. Per germline, CDR1 MGHDK and CDR2 SYGVNS. The ends lost 5 bases at V and 5 bases at J; junction bases unmatched: 9. The length of the CDR3 is 17 residues. CDR3 in DNA: TGTGCCAGCAGTCCGAGGACTAGCGGGGGGGCCGGGGAGACCCAGTACTTC. It is translated as CASSPRTSGGAGETQYF.

A few counts support this clone. The chain links TRBV5-1 to TRBJ1-4; D is possibly TRBD1 (6 bases). The CDR3 loop spans 16 amino acids. V was cut by 4 bases and J by 3 bases, with 16 bases left in between. Germline CDR1 and CDR2: SGHRS and YFSETQ. Here the CDR3 reads CASSNTGRRANEKLFF. Here the CDR3 DNA reads TGCGCCAGCAGCAATACAGGGAGGCGAGCTAATGAAAAACTGTTTTTT.

V gene TRBV9 combines with J gene TRBJ2-7; the D is unclear. V lost 0 bases and J 4 bases, leaving 8 bases between the germline ends. The CDR3 totals 13 residues. Germline V CDR1 and CDR2: SGDLS, YYNGEE. CDR3 loop: CASSVGVGYEQYF. CDR3 nucleotide sequence: TGTGCCAGCAGCGTAGGAGTTGGGTACGAGCAGTACTTC.